A single sample gave rise to the 7 T cell receptor beta chains below, sequenced in a study of blood T cell repertoires in COVID-19. Some clones are missing from TCRdb's copy, which holds only in-frame ones; the method was immunoSEQ multiplex PCR. The sample gives around 46,000 clones, about 87% of which show up once; 2% to 2.5% is in the top ten. Sequences were obtained from peripheral blood. The origin of the receptors is a woman of 80 years or more with COVID-19, enrolled during active disease.

This chain joins TRBV5-1 and TRBJ2-2; possibly TRBD1 for D (5 bases). The CDR3 is 16 residues long. Between the trimmed V and J ends, which lost 4 bases and 0 bases, there was a span of 13 bases. Per germline, CDR1 SGHRS and CDR2 YFSETQ. Here the CDR3 reads CASSKQTATNTGELFF. The CDR3 DNA reads as TGCGCCAGCAGCAAACAGACAGCGACGAACACCGGGGAGCTGTTTTTT.

V is TRBV5-8 and J is TRBJ1-6; 9 bases line up with TRBD1. Trimming took 0 bases from V and 10 from J; bases not matched to a gene: 5. Germline assignment: CDR1 SGHTS and CDR2 YDEGEE. The CDR3 length is 15 residues. The CDR3 DNA follows: TGTGCCAGCAGCTTGGGGGACAGGGTCAACTCACCCCTCCACTTT. It yields the protein CASSLGDRVNSPLHF.

The rearrangement uses TRBV5-5 and TRBJ1-6; D is possibly TRBD1 (5 bases). Germline V CDR1 and CDR2: SGHKS, YYEKEE (reference sequence). Trimming pared 4 bases from V and 8 bases from J, leaving 16 bases between. This CDR3 contains 15 residues. CDR3 in amino acids: CASSTRTKGDSPLHF. The DNA for the CDR3 is TGTGCCAGCAGCACAAGGACCAAAGGGGATTCACCCCTCCACTTT. The entire variable domain, with the rest obtained from reference TRBV5-5 and TRBJ1-6, is as follows: DAGVTQSPTHLIKTRGQQVTLRCSPISGHKSVSWYQQVLGQGPQFIFQYYEKEERGRGNFPDRFSARQFPNYSSELNVNALLLGDSALYLCASSTRTKGDSPLHFGNGTRLTVT.

The V gene is TRBV4-2, the J gene TRBJ2-3; 11 bases align to TRBD2. V gave up 0 bases and J gave up 0 bases; unmatched junction bases: 8. The CDR3 spans 19 residues. Germline V gene data show CDR1 as LGHNA and CDR2 as YNFKEQ. The CDR3 loop reads CASSQDEGLAVLSTDTQYF. The CDR3 DNA reads as TGTGCCAGCAGCCAAGATGAGGGACTAGCGGTTCTTAGCACAGATACGCAGTATTTT.

This chain joins TRBV5-1 and TRBJ2-2; 12 nucleotides line up with TRBD1. J gave up 6 bases and V 5 bases, and 5 bases lay outside the gene matches. The CDR3 length is 15 residues. CDR1 SGHRS and CDR2 YFSETQ come from the germline V gene. The CDR3, as DNA: TGCGCCAGCAGAGGGACAGGGGGCGGATCCGGGGAGCTGTTTTTT. Its translation: CASRGTGGGSGELFF.

This clone was detected once. The chain links TRBV20-1 to TRBJ1-1; possible D gene TRBD1, 5 bases. The CDR3 contains 11 residues. Per germline, CDR1 DFQATT and CDR2 SNEGSKA (reference sequence). The ends were cut back, 8 bases at V and 1 base at J, with 8 bases in the middle. CDR3: CSCQGNTEAFF. The CDR3 nucleotides read TGCAGTTGCCAGGGGAACACTGAAGCTTTCTTT.

This clone was detected only a few times. The gene calls are TRBV7-9 and TRBJ1-2; 7 bases are a match to TRBD1. Germline V gives CDR1 SEHNR, CDR2 FQNEAQ (reference sequence). Trimming took 5 bases from V and 1 from J; bases not matched to a gene: 4. This CDR3 has 14 residues. The CDR3 DNA sequence: TGTGCCAGCAGCCCGGACAGGTTTAACTATGGCTACACCTTC. Amino acids: CASSPDRFNYGYTF.